The T cell receptor beta chain under discussion was sequenced for a study of cytomegalovirus exposure and HLA in healthy donors. Broader study findings: Several top significant clusters appeared, in a later analysis, to be linked to common viral pathogens. A later analysis found TCR association rates differed by HLA locus, highest for DRB1 and lowest for HLA-C.

The study ran its PCR with 60 Vbeta and 13 Jbeta primers. The repertoire was sequenced with immunoSEQ multiplex PCR; TCRdb's copy has only in-frame clones and lacks some. Here the sample spans 110,000 to 150,000 clones, more than 60% being singletons. Comment on this clone: The antigen is not known.

The CDR3 extends over 15 amino acids. J was trimmed by 0 bases and V by 3 bases; bases with no gene match: 5. Germline CDR1 SGHRS, CDR2 YFSETQ. What was sequenced was PBMCs. V gene TRBV5-1 combines with J gene TRBJ1-1, with TRBD1 identical over 7 bases. The receptor's source is a male donor in good health and CMV-seronegative. The DNA for the CDR3 is TGCGCCAGCAGCTACCGGGACAGCATGAACACTGAAGCTTTCTTT. It yields the protein CASSYRDSMNTEAFF.